This record covers a single T cell receptor beta chain. Its matching antigen is unknown. This sample stems from a study of shared clonotypes between healthy human individuals. Study-wide background: Donor composition was a couple of women and three men, aged 18 to 49. A donor's plate count was three for CD4 naive and three for CD4 memory; CD8 naive had two and CD8 memory one. Study-wide results and caveats: When compared with the clonotypes that were shared by all four sorted-subset donors, the non-shared clonotypes turned out to have lower generation probabilities.

CDR3 length equals 15 residues. Unmatched junction bases numbered 3, after V lost 0 bases and J lost 4 bases. Germline V gene data show CDR1 as SGHTA and CDR2 as FQGNSA. Only in-frame clones appear in the TCRdb table, and some are missing; sequencing was by immunoSEQ multiplex PCR. The sample lists some 2.1 million clones, 95% seen once, with roughly 0.13% in the top ten. Material for sequencing was naive CD4+ T cells sorted from blood. Indicated subset: CD45RA+ positively selected. V and J are TRBV7-2 and TRBJ1-2, with 9 bases matching TRBD1. The source of this sequence is a man aged 18 to 30 in good health. The CDR3 DNA sequence: TGTGCCAGCAGCTTAGCTGGACAGGGGCGCTATGGCTACACCTTC. It yields the protein CASSLAGQGRYGYTF. Full variable domain (remainder filled in from reference TRBV7-2 and TRBJ1-2): GAGVSQSPSNKVTEKGKDVELRCDPISGHTALYWYRQSLGQGLEFLIYFQGNSAPDKSGLPSDRFSAERTGGSVSTLTIQRTQQEDSAVYLCASSLAGQGRYGYTFGSGTRLTVV.